Below are 2 T cell receptor beta chains sequenced from a single sample in a study of regulatory T cells in long-lasting Graves disease. Described time point: newly diagnosed GD, antithyroid drugs for less than 3 months. The authors made the TCR library using RNA they extracted from PBMCs. Arm-PCR of CDR3 regions with iRepertoire HTBI primers generated TCR beta libraries. TCRdb re-called the multiplex PCR reads with MiXCR, one entry per CDR3 protein. Of roughly 440,000 distinct CDR3 sequences listed, around 17% were seen once; the top ten hold approximately 22%. The sample also formed part of further work on T cells in Graves' hyperthyroidism and ophthalmopathy.

Sequences were derived from peripheral blood mononuclear cells (PBMCs), sampled at new diagnosis, from a patient treated with antithyroid drugs. The receptors originated from a woman between 18 and 30 years old with Graves disease.

This clonotype was picked up a small number of times. A single base separates this from a much larger clone, so it may be a read error. The rearrangement joins TRBV7-8 to TRBJ2-5, with D perhaps matching TRBD2 (6 bases). From germline, CDR1 is SGHVS and CDR2 FQNEAQ. Trimming stripped 5 bases from V and 5 bases from J, with 12 bases between. This CDR3 has 13 residues. This CDR3 is CASSQRARETQYF. The CDR3 DNA sequence: TGTGCCAGCAGCCAGCGGGCGCGGGAGACCCAGTACTTC. The full variable domain, completed using reference TRBV7-8 and TRBJ2-5, is GAGVSQSPRYKVAKRGQDVALRCDPISGHVSLFWYQQALGQGPEFLTYFQNEAQLDKSGLPSDRFFAERPEGSVSTLKIQRTQQEDSAVYLCASSQRARETQYFGPGTRLLVL.

This clonotype was observed a few times. The CDR3 spells CASSLDFSNQPQHF. The DNA of the CDR3 is TGCGCCAGCAGCTTGGATTTTAGCAATCAGCCCCAGCATTTT. This chain uses TRBV5-1 with TRBJ1-5; no firm D call. Trimming removed 0 bases at V and 0 bases at J, with 4 bases between. This CDR3 has 14 residues. Germline V CDR1 and CDR2: SGHRS, YFSETQ.